This T cell receptor (beta chain) was observed in a study of blood T cell repertoires in COVID-19. About the research overall: Researchers got acute and convalescent COVID-19 samples from the United States, Italy and Spain. In each case, the material was cDNA or gDNA derived from T cells, B-cell-depleted T cells, or PBMCs.

The V gene lost 5 bases and the J gene lost 4 bases, with 14 bases spanning the gap. Germline V gene data show CDR1 as MNHEY and CDR2 as SVGAGI. This CDR3 has 14 residues. Per the authors' pipeline: Using reference gene primer amplification, nucleated cell counts were estimated. Using immunoSEQ multiplex PCR, the repertoire was profiled, and TCRdb retains in-frame clones only, with some absent. That table gives V, J and clone size, and the DNA gave D and trimming. The sample has about 300,000 clones, roughly 86% seen once. The table lists this clone with a count of one. Seattle patients were enrolled during active infection and followed longitudinally.

The sequence was collected from a young woman with COVID-19, enrolled during active disease. What was sequenced was peripheral blood. The gene calls are TRBV6-5 and TRBJ1-2; D is unclear. The CDR3 region has the DNA TGTGCCAGCAGTCTGAGGGCTCTTGCCTATGGCTACACCTTC. Its protein product is CASSLRALAYGYTF.